These 20 T cell receptor beta chains were all obtained from the same sample, sequenced in a study of control samples from healthy donors and cancer patients. Using immunoSEQ multiplex PCR, the repertoire was profiled, and TCRdb retains in-frame clones only, with some absent. The sample contains 75,000 or so clones, roughly nine tenths of which appear only once. The sample taken for sequencing was PBMCs. Receptor source: a man aged 60 to 69 with colorectal cancer.

The CDR3 protein is CASSSFGRAREKPTGELFF. For the CDR3, the DNA is TGTGCCAGCAGTAGTTTCGGCAGGGCACGTGAGAAACCCACCGGGGAGCTGTTTTTT. V and J are TRBV27 and TRBJ2-2, with D tentatively TRBD1 (5 bases). The CDR3 covers 19 residues. The V end lost 5 bases, the J end lost 4 bases, and 26 bases lay between the germline ends. Per germline, CDR1 MNHEY and CDR2 SMNVEV (reference sequence).

Written as DNA, the CDR3 is TGTGCCAGCAGTTCACCGGGACAGGGGGAATCACCCCTCCACTTT. It yields the protein CASSSPGQGESPLHF. V and J are TRBV28 and TRBJ1-6; 11 bases match TRBD1. This CDR3 spans 15 amino acids. The trim removed 4 bases at V and 10 bases at J, leaving 6 bases unmatched. Looked up from germline, CDR1 is MDHEN and CDR2 is SYDVKM.

The rearrangement uses TRBV7-3 and TRBJ1-2, with 8 positions matching TRBD1. Germline V CDR1 and CDR2: SGHTA, FQGTGA. The CDR3 is 12 amino acids. Trimming removed 9 bases from V and 7 bases from J; junction bases left unmatched: 7. The CDR3 sequence: CARNDRGRGYTF. The CDR3 DNA follows: TGTGCCAGGAATGACAGGGGACGTGGCTACACCTTC.

CDR3: CASKRGDEQFF. DNA for the CDR3: TGTGCCAGCAAGCGCGGGGATGAGCAGTTCTTC. The chain links TRBV6-5 to TRBJ2-1, with a possible D match to TRBD2 (6 bases). The CDR3 spans 11 residues. The germline CDR1 and CDR2 sequences are MNHEY and SVGAGI. V lost 7 bases and J 8 bases, leaving 9 bases between the germline ends.

This clone was counted once. The V gene is TRBV5-4, the J gene TRBJ1-2; D might be TRBD1 (5 bases). Germline CDR1 SGHNT, CDR2 YYREEE (reference sequence). The CDR3 consists of 15 residues. The V end was cut by 4 bases, the J end by 0 bases, with 13 bases between. The CDR3 region is CASSTQGRANYGYTF. In DNA form, the CDR3 reads TGTGCCAGCAGCACCCAGGGTAGGGCTAACTATGGCTACACCTTC.

The chain is built from TRBV6-5 and TRBJ2-7, with 9 bases that match TRBD2. V gave up 8 bases and J gave up 3 bases; unmatched junction bases: 8. The CDR3 has 14 residues. The germline CDR1 and CDR2 sequences are MNHEY and SVGAGI. CDR3 bases: TGTGCCAGCCGTCATAGCGGGGGCGGCTACGAGCAGTACTTC. Amino acid sequence: CASRHSGGGYEQYF.

This chain links TRBV5-1 with TRBJ2-3, with TRBD2 as a possible D gene (5 bases). V was pared by 4 bases and J by 0 bases, with 9 bases between. This CDR3 contains 14 residues. Germline assignment: CDR1 SGHRS and CDR2 YFSETQ. CDR3 coding DNA: TGCGCCAGCAGCCCGACGGGAAGCACAGATACGCAGTATTTT. Amino acids: CASSPTGSTDTQYF.

This sequence joins TRBV30 and TRBJ1-6; D perhaps matches TRBD1 (5 bases). The CDR3 extends over 13 amino acids. V lost 4 bases and J 7 bases, leaving 11 bases between the germline ends. Germline CDR1 is GTSNPN and CDR2 is SVGIG (reference sequence). The CDR3 DNA sequence: TGTGCCTGGACGGGGGGGTTGAATTCACCCCTCCACTTT. It specifies CAWTGGLNSPLHF.

The rearrangement joins TRBV6-6 to TRBJ2-3; possibly TRBD1 or TRBD2 for D (5 bases each). CDR1 is MNHNY and CDR2 is SVGAGI in the germline V gene (reference sequence). The CDR3 is made up of 17 amino acids. V was pared by 5 bases and J by 1 base, with 19 bases between. The CDR3 loop reads CASSLSGFLGGTDTQYF. The DNA of the CDR3 is TGTGCCAGCAGTCTGAGTGGTTTTTTGGGGGGCACAGATACGCAGTATTTT.

The chain recombines TRBV5-1 with TRBJ2-3; TRBD2 is a possible D gene (5 bases). Germline V CDR1 and CDR2: SGHRS, YFSETQ. This CDR3 contains 15 residues. Trimming pared 0 bases from V and 1 base from J, leaving 9 bases between. The CDR3 loop reads CASSLVVGGTDTQYF. DNA of the CDR3: TGCGCCAGCAGCTTGGTGGTCGGGGGCACAGATACGCAGTATTTT.

The chain is built from TRBV28 and TRBJ2-1, with D uncertain. Germline V gene lookup returns CDR1 MDHEN and CDR2 SYDVKM. The CDR3 is made up of 14 amino acids. Between the trimmed V and J ends, which lost 1 base and 8 bases, there was a span of 12 bases. For the CDR3, the DNA is TGTGCCAGCAGTTTATTCAAAGGGTATCATGAGCAGTTCTTC. It is translated as CASSLFKGYHEQFF. Looking up the rest from reference TRBV28 and TRBJ2-1 gives the full variable domain: DVKVTQSSRYLVKRTGEKVFLECVQDMDHENMFWYRQDPGLGLRLIYFSYDVKMKEKGDIPEGYSVSREKKERFSLILESASTNQTSMYLCASSLFKGYHEQFFGPGTRLTVL.

The CDR3 loop reads CASSPLRGATNYGYTF. CDR3 bases: TGTGCCAGCAGCCCACTGAGGGGCGCAACTAACTATGGCTACACCTTC. V usage is TRBV7-2 and J usage is TRBJ1-2; D is possibly TRBD1 (5 bases). The germline V gene has CDR1 SGHTA and CDR2 FQGNSA. Trimming cost V 5 bases and J 0 bases, with 16 bases left between them. The CDR3 consists of 16 residues.

V gene TRBV12-3 or TRBV12-4 combines with J gene TRBJ1-2; 7 nucleotides agree with TRBD1. With 6 bases clipped from V and 7 bases from J, the junction kept 8 bases outside the gene matches. This CDR3 is built from 13 residues. The CDR3 region is CASRLGTVSGYTF. Written as DNA, the CDR3 is TGTGCCAGCAGACTGGGGACAGTGAGTGGCTACACCTTC.

The chain is built from TRBV12-5 and TRBJ1-6; a weak D match, TRBD1 (5 bases). V dropped 1 base and J dropped 10 bases, with 11 bases sitting between them. Looked up from germline, CDR1 is LGHNT and CDR2 is FRNRAP. This CDR3 contains 14 residues. The CDR3 region has the DNA TGTGCTAGTGGTTTGGGACAGACACAATCACCCCTCCACTTT. Its translation is CASGLGQTQSPLHF.

The CDR3 loop reads CASSSGGNNQPQHF. The DNA of the CDR3 is TGTGCCAGCAGCTCCGGGGGAAACAATCAGCCCCAGCATTTT. The rearrangement links TRBV7-9 to TRBJ1-5, with D maybe TRBD1 (5 bases). The germline gives CDR1 SEHNR, CDR2 FQNEAQ (reference sequence). This CDR3 comprises 14 residues. Trimming removed 4 bases from V and 3 bases from J, with 10 bases in between.

J is TRBJ2-3 and V is TRBV28; D may be TRBD1 (7 bases). The CDR3 runs 14 residues. Germline CDR1 MDHEN, CDR2 SYDVKM. V was trimmed by 7 bases and J by 2 bases, leaving 13 bases between them. CDR3 in amino acids: CASTGGLTTDTQYF. Written as DNA, the CDR3 is TGTGCCAGCACAGGGGGACTTACCACAGATACGCAGTATTTT.

This chain joins TRBV7-7 and TRBJ2-2; D might be TRBD1 or TRBD2, each matching 6 bases. Per germline, CDR1 SSHAT and CDR2 FNYEAQ (reference sequence). Deletions cut 6 bases from V and 10 bases from J, with 18 bases between. The CDR3 contains 14 residues. CDR3 in DNA: TGTGCCAGCAGTCTAGGAGGGGGGTTCGAGGAGCTGTTTTTT. It specifies CASSLGGGFEELFF.

This clone occurred a few times. This chain connects TRBV11-2 to TRBJ2-5, with 9 bases matching TRBD1. The CDR3 has 16 residues. V lost 4 bases and J lost 6; bases outside the gene matches: 12. Germline values: CDR1 SGHAT, CDR2 FQNNGV. CDR3 bases: TGTGCCAGCAGCTCGTCACAGGGGGCGCCGGGGAAGACCCAGTACTTC. Translated: CASSSSQGAPGKTQYF. The whole variable domain, remainder taken from reference TRBV11-2 and TRBJ2-5, is EAGVAQSPRYKIIEKRQSVAFWCNPISGHATLYWYQQILGQGPKLLIQFQNNGVVDDSQLPKDRFSAERLKGVDSTLKIQPAKLEDSAVYLCASSSSQGAPGKTQYFGPGTRLLVL.

V usage is TRBV7-3 and J usage is TRBJ1-3, with a possible D match to TRBD1 (5 bases). The CDR3 runs to 17 residues. Germline V gene data show CDR1 as SGHTA and CDR2 as FQGTGA. Trimming removed 5 bases at V and 1 base at J, with 18 bases between. CDR3 in amino acids: CASSLGQGSSSGNTIYF. The CDR3, as DNA: TGTGCCAGCAGCCTAGGGCAGGGCTCGTCTTCTGGAAACACCATATATTTT. Full variable domain (rest looked up from reference TRBV7-3 and TRBJ1-3): GAGVSQTPSNKVTEKGKYVELRCDPISGHTALYWYRQSLGQGPEFLIYFQGTGAADDSGLPNDRFFAVRPEGSVSTLKIQRTERGDSAVYLCASSLGQGSSSGNTIYFGEGSWLTVV.

The V gene is TRBV11-2, the J gene TRBJ2-2, with 7 bases that match TRBD1. Germline lookup yields CDR1 SGHAT and CDR2 FQNNGV. This CDR3 contains 16 residues. J was trimmed by 0 bases and V by 3 bases; bases with no gene match: 4. As DNA, the CDR3 is TGTGCCAGCAGCTTGGCCGGGACAGCGAACACCGGGGAGCTGTTTTTT. Encoded protein: CASSLAGTANTGELFF.